A single sample is the source of the 30 T cell receptor beta chains below, sequenced in a study of Ad26.COV2.S vaccination and SARS-CoV-2 variants. Sequenced by immunoSEQ multiplex PCR; TCRdb stores in-frame clones only, minus some. The sample yields about 500,000 clones, roughly nine tenths seen once. Treatment described: approximately 18 received Ad26.COV2.S at low or high dose, single or two shots; about 5 received placebo; per-sample allocation not given. Samples analyzed were those drawn on day 63 after the first vaccine or placebo injection. Sample: peripheral blood, taken in a trial of Ad26.COV2.S vaccine versus placebo. The origin of the receptors is a person between 18 and 65 years old who received the Ad26.COV2.S COVID-19 vaccine or a placebo.

V usage is TRBV24-1 and J usage is TRBJ2-7; 7 nucleotides agree with TRBD1. This CDR3 is 14 amino acids long. The V and J ends lost 8 bases and 3 bases, in that order; junction bases with no gene match: 9. CDR1 and CDR2 (germline): KGHDR, SFDVKD. The CDR3, as DNA: TGTGCCACCAACCTGACAGGGCTCTTCTACGAGCAGTACTTC. It translates to CATNLTGLFYEQYF.

The genes are TRBV3-1 (or the pseudogene TRBV3-2) and TRBJ1-4; the D gene is possibly TRBD1 (5 bases). The length of the CDR3 is 15 residues. The germline V gene has CDR1 LGHDT and CDR2 YNNKEL (reference sequence). The V gene lost 5 bases and the J gene lost 2 bases, with 12 bases spanning the gap. CDR3 amino acids: CASSNRGRTNEKLFF. In DNA, the CDR3 is TGTGCCAGCAGCAACCGGGGACGGACTAATGAAAAACTGTTTTTT.

This sequence joins TRBV3-1 (or the pseudogene TRBV3-2) and TRBJ2-3; 7 positions match TRBD2. The germline gives CDR1 LGHDT, CDR2 YNNKEL (reference sequence). V dropped 0 bases and J dropped 0; count of bases not matched to a gene: 9. The CDR3 is 18 amino acids. CDR3 amino acids: CASSQDGRGRASTDTQYF. CDR3 DNA: TGTGCCAGCAGCCAAGATGGGCGGGGGAGGGCTAGCACAGATACGCAGTATTTT.

The chain uses TRBV18 and TRBJ2-1; no definite D call. The V end was cut by 3 bases, the J end by 12 bases, with 12 bases between. The length of the CDR3 is 12 residues. Germline V gene data show CDR1 as KGHSH and CDR2 as LQKENI. The CDR3 bases are TGTGCCAGCTCACCCATAGCAGGCGTGCAGTTCTTC. This codes for CASSPIAGVQFF.

The chain joins TRBV4-1 to TRBJ1-4; D may be TRBD1 (5 bases). CDR1 is MGHRA and CDR2 is YSYEKL in the germline V gene. The CDR3 extends over 15 amino acids. Deletions cut 1 base from V and 6 bases from J, with 12 bases between. Here the CDR3 reads CASSQGDRDYEKLFF. The DNA of the CDR3 is TGCGCCAGCAGCCAAGGCGACAGAGATTATGAAAAACTGTTTTTT.

This sequence joins TRBV6-6 and TRBJ2-7; D is unresolved. This CDR3 comprises 12 residues. CDR1 is MNHNY and CDR2 is SVGAGI in the germline V gene (reference sequence). Trimming stripped 4 bases from V and 2 bases from J, with 6 bases between. The DNA of the CDR3 is TGTGCCAGCAGTTTATCGACCTACGAGCAGTACTTC. Its protein product is CASSLSTYEQYF.

The J gene is TRBJ2-6, the V gene TRBV7-6; D is uncertain. Germline-derived CDR1 and CDR2 are SGHVS and FNYEAQ. The CDR3 loop spans 15 amino acids. Trimming took off 6 bases at V and 0 bases at J, with 9 bases between the two ends. The CDR3 DNA reads TGTGCCAGCAGTCCGACTGTCTCTGGGGCCAACGTCCTGACTTTC. It is translated as CASSPTVSGANVLTF. Full variable domain (outside the CDR3, taken from reference TRBV7-6 and TRBJ2-6): GAGVSQSPRYKVTKRGQDVALRCDPISGHVSLYWYRQALGQGPEFLTYFNYEAQQDKSGLPNDRFSAERPEGSISTLTIQRTEQRDSAMYRCASSPTVSGANVLTFGAGSRLTVL.

This clone was seen only a few times. The V gene is TRBV7-9, the J gene TRBJ2-7; 11 bases agree with TRBD1. Germline V gene data show CDR1 as SEHNR and CDR2 as FQNEAQ (reference sequence). CDR3 size: 13 residues. Losses at the gene ends were 3 bases for V and 6 bases for J; bases not matched to a gene: 1. The CDR3 is CASSFGTGGEQYF. In nucleotides, the CDR3 is TGTGCCAGCAGCTTCGGGACAGGGGGCGAGCAGTACTTC.

This sequence joins TRBV6-1 and TRBJ2-5; D may be TRBD2 (5 bases). The germline V gene has CDR1 MNHNS and CDR2 SASEGT. Trimming left V 3 bases short and J 5 bases short, with 28 bases between. CDR3 length equals 19 residues. This CDR3 reads CASSEIATSSLAGGETQYF. In DNA form, the CDR3 reads TGTGCCAGCAGTGAGATTGCCACGTCAAGTCTAGCAGGTGGGGAGACCCAGTACTTC.

The J gene is TRBJ2-3, the V gene TRBV20-1, with 8 bases that match TRBD2. J was trimmed by 4 bases and V by 6 bases; bases with no gene match: 9. CDR3 length equals 14 residues. Germline CDR1 DFQATT, CDR2 SNEGSKA (reference sequence). CDR3 sequence (DNA): TGCAGTGCGAGTAGCGGGGTAAGGGCAGATACGCAGTATTTT. Protein product: CSASSGVRADTQYF.

This sequence joins TRBV19 and TRBJ1-5; D not resolved. The germline CDR1 and CDR2 sequences are LNHDA and SQIVND (reference sequence). V lost 9 bases to trimming and J lost 4 bases, with 13 bases between them. The CDR3 is 13 residues long. The CDR3 loop reads CASRTRENQPQHF. As DNA, the CDR3 is TGTGCCAGCCGGACCAGAGAGAATCAGCCCCAGCATTTT.

The V gene is TRBV19, the J gene TRBJ2-7, with D possibly TRBD1 on 6 matching bases. V was pared by 4 bases and J by 3 bases, with 16 bases between. The CDR3 is 15 residues long. CDR1 is LNHDA, CDR2 SQIVND, per germline (reference sequence). In nucleotides, the CDR3 is TGTGCCAGTAGTACACACAGGACAGACATCTACGAGCAGTACTTC. Its protein is CASSTHRTDIYEQYF.

The chain carries TRBV2 and TRBJ1-1, with D unclear. Germline CDR1 SNHLY, CDR2 FYNNEI. The V end lost 6 bases, the J end lost 4 bases, and 21 bases lay between the germline ends. This CDR3 is 16 amino acids long. CDR3 amino acids: CASRDTPSIFSTEAFF. CDR3 nucleotides: TGTGCCAGCAGGGATACCCCTAGCATATTTTCCACTGAAGCTTTCTTT.

V usage is TRBV18 and J usage is TRBJ2-5; TRBD2 aligns across 14 bases. The CDR3 spans 16 residues. From germline, CDR1 is KGHSH and CDR2 LQKENI. Trimming at V came to 3 bases and at J to 7 bases, leaving 7 bases not matched to a gene. The CDR3 DNA sequence: TGTGCCAGCTCACCTGCCGGGACTAGCGGGGGTGTGACCCAGTACTTC. Translation: CASSPAGTSGGVTQYF.

The genes are TRBV24-1 and TRBJ2-2; D remains ambiguous. CDR3 length equals 12 residues. The germline V gene has CDR1 KGHDR and CDR2 SFDVKD. The ends were cut back, 2 bases at V and 4 bases at J, with 1 base in the middle. The CDR3 DNA reads as TGTGCCACCAGTGATTCCACCGGGGAGCTGTTTTTT. Translation gives CATSDSTGELFF.

The genes are TRBV13 and TRBJ2-3, with unresolved D. CDR3 size: 14 residues. Germline-derived CDR1 and CDR2 are PRHDT and FYEKMQ (reference sequence). V lost 3 bases and J lost 3, with 10 bases in between. In DNA form, the CDR3 reads TGTGCCAGCAGCTTTTTCCCTACGACAGATACGCAGTATTTT. Translated, it gives CASSFFPTTDTQYF.

CDR3 protein: CASRESPGPQETQYF. The CDR3 nucleotides read TGTGCCAGCAGGGAGTCCCCCGGGCCCCAAGAGACCCAGTACTTC. This sequence joins TRBV6-5 and TRBJ2-5; no clear D. The germline V gene has CDR1 MNHEY and CDR2 SVGAGI. The CDR3 length is 15 residues. Trimming stripped 6 bases from V and 1 base from J, with 15 bases between.

This clone was found once. The V and J genes are TRBV7-6 and TRBJ2-7; tentatively, D is TRBD1 or TRBD2 (6 bases each). This CDR3 has 16 amino acids. Germline V gene data show CDR1 as SGHVS and CDR2 as FNYEAQ. Trimming pared 3 bases from V and 4 bases from J, leaving 19 bases between. Here the CDR3 DNA reads TGTGCCAGCAGCTTCTCCGGGGGCTTTGGGGTGTACGAGCAGTACTTC. Residues: CASSFSGGFGVYEQYF.

The rearrangement links TRBV28 to TRBJ2-3; D uncertain. V was trimmed by 6 bases and J by 3 bases, leaving 19 bases between them. The CDR3 runs 16 residues. Per the germline V gene, CDR1 is MDHEN and CDR2 is SYDVKM. CDR3 sequence: CASRSSASLGTDTQYF. The CDR3 DNA is TGTGCCAGCAGGTCGTCGGCTAGTCTAGGTACAGATACGCAGTATTTT.

This chain joins TRBV7-9 and TRBJ1-4; 10 positions match TRBD1. CDR1 is SEHNR, CDR2 FQNEAQ, per germline (reference sequence). After removal of 4 bases from V and 0 bases from J, the junction contained 2 bases not matched to a gene. This CDR3 comprises 16 residues. The CDR3 loop is CASSSGQGATNEKLFF. The DNA of the CDR3 is TGTGCCAGCAGCTCAGGACAGGGGGCAACTAATGAAAAACTGTTTTTT.

This chain connects TRBV14 to TRBJ2-7, with a weak D call TRBD2 (5 bases). The V gene lost 5 bases and the J gene lost 4 bases, with 12 bases spanning the gap. Germline values: CDR1 SGHDN, CDR2 FVKESK. The CDR3 loop spans 13 amino acids. The CDR3 region has the DNA TGTGCCAGCAGCGAAAGGGTAGCGTACGAGCAGTACTTC. Translation: CASSERVAYEQYF. Full variable domain (rest looked up from reference TRBV14 and TRBJ2-7): EAGVTQFPSHSVIEKGQTVTLRCDPISGHDNLYWYRRVMGKEIKFLLHFVKESKQDESGMPNNRFLAERTGGTYSTLKVQPAELEDSGVYFCASSERVAYEQYFGPGTRLTVT.

This chain uses TRBV28 with TRBJ1-2, with D tentatively TRBD1 (6 bases). This CDR3 spans 13 amino acids. V lost 6 bases to trimming and J lost 2 bases, with 10 bases between them. From germline, CDR1 is MDHEN and CDR2 SYDVKM. The CDR3 loop reads CASSYRVNYGYTF. CDR3 coding DNA: TGTGCCAGCAGCTACAGGGTAAACTATGGCTACACCTTC.

Concerning this clone itself: Other DNA sequences of this sample code for an identical CDR3. The gene calls are TRBV11-2 and TRBJ1-1; D gene uncertain. The CDR3 covers 12 residues. CDR1 is SGHAT, CDR2 FQNNGV, per germline. V lost 5 bases and J lost 4, with 8 bases in between. Here the CDR3 DNA reads TGTGCCAGCAGCCGCTGGGGCACTGAAGCTTTCTTT. Amino acids: CASSRWGTEAFF.

The chain recombines TRBV7-4 with TRBJ2-5, with 11 bases matching TRBD1. The CDR3 loop spans 14 amino acids. CDR1 is SGHVT, CDR2 SQSDAQ, per germline. V shed 6 bases, J shed 3 bases, and the junction held 3 bases outside the gene matches. DNA of the CDR3: TGTGCCAGCAGAACGGGACAGGGGGAAGAGACCCAGTACTTC. This codes for CASRTGQGEETQYF.

The chain joins TRBV27 to TRBJ1-1; tentatively, D is TRBD1 (5 bases). The ends were cut back, 4 bases at V and 0 bases at J, with 12 bases in the middle. The CDR3 is 15 amino acids. Per germline, CDR1 MNHEY and CDR2 SMNVEV (reference sequence). DNA for the CDR3: TGTGCCAGCAGTTACGGGGCGAAGATGAACACTGAAGCTTTCTTT. It is translated as CASSYGAKMNTEAFF.

This rearrangement joins TRBV5-1 to TRBJ1-3, with D hard to call. The CDR3 contains 15 residues. From germline, CDR1 is SGHRS and CDR2 YFSETQ. V dropped 1 base and J dropped 2 bases, with 10 bases sitting between them. This chain's CDR3 is CASSLFGDAGNTIYF. CDR3 coding DNA: TGCGCCAGCAGCTTGTTCGGGGATGCTGGAAACACCATATATTTT.

This chain links TRBV4-1 with TRBJ2-3; D may be TRBD1 (5 bases). The CDR3 contains 15 residues. Germline V gene data show CDR1 as MGHRA and CDR2 as YSYEKL. Trimming removed 6 bases at V and 0 bases at J, with 13 bases between. This chain's CDR3 is CASSQRGSSTDTQYF. The DNA of the CDR3 is TGCGCCAGCAGTCAAAGGGGATCTAGCACAGATACGCAGTATTTT.

A remark on this clone: The sample has other DNA sequences that encode this CDR3 too. The chain uses TRBV18 and TRBJ2-5; 7 bases line up with TRBD1. Germline CDR1 and CDR2: KGHSH and LQKENI. Trimming cost V 3 bases and J 2 bases; bases outside gene matches: 0. The CDR3 has 13 amino acids. The CDR3 protein is CASSPGQQETQYF. The CDR3 nucleotides are TGTGCCAGCTCACCGGGACAGCAAGAGACCCAGTACTTC.

This clone has only one observation. The chain uses TRBV13 and TRBJ2-2; 9 positions match TRBD2. Germline V gene data show CDR1 as PRHDT and CDR2 as FYEKMQ (reference sequence). J gave up 3 bases and V 3 bases, and 5 bases lay outside the gene matches. This CDR3 is 16 amino acids long. CDR3 sequence: CASSFGLAPDTGELFF. The CDR3 nucleotides read TGTGCCAGCAGCTTTGGACTAGCGCCTGACACCGGGGAGCTGTTTTTT.

V and J are TRBV28 and TRBJ2-3, with D perhaps TRBD2 (6 bases). The CDR3 has 15 amino acids. CDR1 is MDHEN, CDR2 SYDVKM, per germline. Between the trimmed V and J ends, which lost 6 bases and 4 bases, there was a span of 17 bases. CDR3 coding DNA: TGTGCCAGCAGGGCCGGGGGACCTACCGCAGATACGCAGTATTTT. Translation gives CASRAGGPTADTQYF.